This is a list of T cell receptor beta chains from one sample in a study of blood T cells in healthy people across ages. TCRdb re-called the 5' RACE reads with MiXCR, one entry per CDR3 protein. Among over a million distinct CDR3 sequences listed, 59% were seen once. The specimen was blood. Receptors originate from a man aged 18 to 29 in good health. Each CDR3 is given with its conserved first and last residue. D genes are given only for firm matches. Only some rows state a clone size, as once, few, many or a class for expanded clones.

.,TRBJ2-5,TRBD2,TRBV6-1,TGTGCCAGCAGCCCGATGGTGGTCGCGGGGGAAGAGACCCAGTACTTC,CASSPMVVAGEETQYF
.,TRBJ2-7,.,TRBV29-1,TGCAGCGTTGATCGGAACACCAATGAGCAGTACTTC,CSVDRNTNEQYF
.,TRBJ2-1,.,TRBV20-1,TGCAGTGCCCGACCGGGGCTAGAAAGTTCCCATGAGCAGTTCTTC,CSARPGLESSHEQFF
few,TRBJ2-1,TRBD2,TRBV9,TGTGCCAGCAGCCAGACTAGCGGGAGCCACAATGAGCAGTTCTTC,CASSQTSGSHNEQFF
.,TRBJ2-7,TRBD2,TRBV5-1,TGCGCCAGCAGCTTGGATGGCGGGAGGGCCAAAAACGAGCAGTACTTC,CASSLDGGRAKNEQYF
few,TRBJ2-5,TRBD1,TRBV12-3/TRBV12-4,TGTGCCAGCAGTGCCACAGGGGCAAGGGAGACCCAGTACTTC,CASSATGARETQYF
once,TRBJ1-1,TRBD1,TRBV20-1,TGCAGTGCTAGAGGCCGACAGGGGGCGAGCACTGAAGCTTTCTTT,CSARGRQGASTEAFF
few,TRBJ2-7,TRBD2,TRBV10-3,TGTGCCATCAGTGAGGCCGGGGGGGGGCTAACCTCCTACGAGCAGTACTTC,CAISEAGGGLTSYEQYF
.,TRBJ2-7,TRBD1,TRBV3-1,TGTGCCAGCAGCCCCGGGACAGGGTATGGTGGGCAGTACTTC,CASSPGTGYGGQYF
.,TRBJ2-1,.,TRBV20-1,TGCAGTGCTATTGGACGTTACAATGAGCAGTTCTTC,CSAIGRYNEQFF
.,TRBJ1-1,TRBD1,TRBV27,TGTGCCAGCAGTGCTATATCCGGGACAGTCGGGGAAGCTTTCTTT,CASSAISGTVGEAFF
.,TRBJ2-3,.,TRBV28,TGTGCCAGCAGTCCCGGGACCGCCCTTAGCACAGATACGCAGTATTTT,CASSPGTALSTDTQYF
.,TRBJ1-2,.,TRBV7-9,TGTGCCAGCAGCCTAAGGGTAGGCTCTAATACAGGCTATGGCTACACCTTC,CASSLRVGSNTGYGYTF
.,TRBJ1-1,.,TRBV27,TGTGCCAGCAGTTTATCCCCGGCGTCGCTCTGGACTGAAGCTTTCTTT,CASSLSPASLWTEAFF
few,TRBJ1-2,.,TRBV20-1,TGCAGTGCTAGAAAGCAGGGGAACTATGGCTACACCTTC,CSARKQGNYGYTF
.,TRBJ2-2,TRBD2,TRBV7-2,TGTGCCAGCAGCTCTCGGGAGCGGGGGAACACCGGGGAGCCGTTTTTT,CASSSRERGNTGEPFF
.,TRBJ2-5,.,TRBV30,TGTGCCTGGAGTGTTCGATTAATGGAGACCCAGTACTTC,CAWSVRLMETQYF